These 28 T cell receptor beta chains were all obtained from the same sample, sequenced in a study of T cells in women clearing cervical HPV infection. The table came from immunoSEQ multiplex PCR; TCRdb's copy has only in-frame clones and leaves some out. In total, the table holds about 22,000 clones. Sequencing was performed on blood buffy coat. These receptor sequences come from a woman aged 18 to 75 with a cervical HPV16 infection that either progressed to CIN3+ or cleared (not recorded which).

Points on this clone: The CDR3 extends 3 residues past the end of the read, so its final part is completed from the germline J gene. This sequence joins TRBV19 and TRBJ2-1; 9 nucleotides align to TRBD2. The V gene's germline CDR1 is LNHDA and CDR2 SQIVND (reference sequence). The CDR3 extends over 15 amino acids. Unmatched junction bases numbered 0, after V lost 3 bases and J lost 0 bases. CDR3 bases read: TGTGCCAGTAGTATTAGCGGGAGCTCCTACAATGAG. Its translation: CASSISGSSYNE. The whole CDR3 reads CASSISGSSYNEQFF.

Remarks on this clone: The sequence runs out 3 residues before the end of the CDR3; the remainder is reconstructed from the germline J gene. The genes are TRBV19 and TRBJ2-1, with D tentatively TRBD2 (5 bases). Looked up from germline, CDR1 is LNHDA and CDR2 is SQIVND (reference sequence). Trimming left V 9 bases short and J 3 bases short, with 18 bases between. CDR3 length: 15 amino acids. CDR3 DNA (partial): TGTGCCAGCCCGGAAGCGGTTCTGGTCTACAATGAG. It codes for CASPEAVLVYNE. From start to end, the CDR3 is CASPEAVLVYNEQFF.

Details on this clone: The read ends 3 residues before the CDR3 terminus; that terminus is restored from the germline J gene. The chain employs TRBV19 and TRBJ2-3, with no clear D. The CDR3 is 11 amino acids. Per germline, CDR1 LNHDA and CDR2 SQIVND (reference sequence). Between the trimmed V and J ends, which lost 3 bases and 6 bases, there was a span of 4 bases. The part of the CDR3 DNA that was read is TGTGCCAGTAGTATGGCCGATACG. This gives the protein CASSMADT. The full CDR3 sequence reads CASSMADTQYF.

A note on this clone: The read ends 3 residues early relative to the CDR3; the germline J gene fills the gap. The chain has TRBV5-6 and TRBJ2-7; 9 nucleotides line up with TRBD1. CDR3 length equals 13 residues. Trimming removed 7 bases from V and 4 bases from J; junction bases left unmatched: 6. From germline, CDR1 is SGHDT and CDR2 YYEEEE. The sequenced CDR3 bases are TGTGCCAGCGCGAGGGACAGGGTGTACGAG. It yields the protein CASARDRVYE. The full CDR3 protein reads CASARDRVYEQYF.

As concerns this clone: The sequenced fragment ends 3 residues before the CDR3 boundary, so the rest is inferred from the germline J gene. The chain recombines TRBV5-4 with TRBJ1-2; 7 nucleotides align to TRBD1. There are 13 residues in the CDR3. Germline CDR1 reads SGHNT; CDR2 reads YYREEE (reference sequence). Partial CDR3 DNA: TGTGCCAGCAGTTCAAGACAGGGTAATAGC. This sequence encodes CASSSRQGNS. The complete CDR3 reads CASSSRQGNSYTF. Variable domain in full (rest from reference TRBV5-4 and TRBJ1-2): ETGVTQSPTHLIKTRGQQVTLRCSSQSGHNTVSWYQQALGQGPQFIFQYYREEENGRGNFPPRFSGLQFPNYSSELNVNALELDDSALYLCASSSRQGNSYTFGSGTRLTVV.

About this clone: Read sequence stops 3 residues before the CDR3 end, and the germline J gene provides the missing end. The V call is TRBV7-8, the J call TRBJ1-5; TRBD1 aligns across 7 bases. With 6 bases clipped from V and 3 bases from J, the junction kept 5 bases outside the gene matches. The CDR3 runs 14 residues. Germline V gene sequence: CDR1 SGHVS, CDR2 FQNEAQ. The DNA read from the CDR3 is TGTGCCAGCAGTAGGGACAGCCTCAATCAGCCC. Translated: CASSRDSLNQP. The whole CDR3 sequence reads CASSRDSLNQPQHF. Looking up the rest from reference TRBV7-8 and TRBJ1-5 gives the full variable domain: GAGVSQSPRYKVAKRGQDVALRCDPISGHVSLFWYQQALGQGPEFLTYFQNEAQLDKSGLPSDRFFAERPEGSVSTLKIQRTQQEDSAVYLCASSRDSLNQPQHFGDGTRLSIL.

Note on this clone: The CDR3 goes on 3 residues after the read ends, and that part is filled in from the germline J gene. The rearrangement links TRBV5-4 to TRBJ1-4; 8 bases are shared with TRBD1. Germline-derived CDR1 and CDR2 are SGHNT and YYREEE (reference sequence). With V trimmed by 4 bases and J by 5 bases, 4 bases remained unmatched. This CDR3 has 14 amino acids. The sequenced part of the CDR3 DNA is TGTGCCAGCAGCCCGGGACAGGAGAATGAAAAA. It codes for CASSPGQENEK. The CDR3 reads in full as CASSPGQENEKLFF. The full variable domain, in which reference TRBV5-4 and TRBJ1-4 provide the parts outside the CDR3, is ETGVTQSPTHLIKTRGQQVTLRCSSQSGHNTVSWYQQALGQGPQFIFQYYREEENGRGNFPPRFSGLQFPNYSSELNVNALELDDSALYLCASSPGQENEKLFFGSGTQLSVL.

Worth noting for this clone: The read gets to within 3 residues of the CDR3 end, and the germline J gene fills in the rest. The J gene is TRBJ2-7, the V gene TRBV5-8; 7 bases fit TRBD2. Looked up from germline, CDR1 is SGHTS and CDR2 is YDEGEE. The CDR3 covers 14 residues. V gave up 4 bases and J gave up 0 bases; unmatched junction bases: 4. CDR3 region: CASSRDYSSYEQYF. The sequenced CDR3 bases are TGTGCCAGCAGCCGGGACTACAGCTCCTACGAG. Full variable domain (outside the CDR3, taken from reference TRBV5-8 and TRBJ2-7): EAGVTQSPTHLIKTRGQQATLRCSPISGHTSVYWYQQALGLGLQFLLWYDEGEERNRGNFPPRFSGRQFPNYSSELNVNALELEDSALYLCASSRDYSSYEQYFGPGTRLTVT.

About this clone itself: The CDR3 end lies 3 residues beyond the end of the read and is filled in from the germline J gene. V and J are TRBV6-2 or TRBV6-3 and TRBJ2-5; D is unresolved. V gave up 0 bases and J gave up 6 bases, with 5 bases separating them. Germline V lookup: CDR1 MNHEY, CDR2 SVGEGT. The CDR3 runs 12 residues. The covered CDR3 bases are TGTGCCAGCAGTTACTCGACACAGACC. It encodes CASSYSTQT. The CDR3, in full, reads CASSYSTQTQYF.

On this clone: The CDR3 is cut off 3 residues early in the read; its end comes from the germline J gene. The chain couples TRBV5-1 to TRBJ2-6, with TRBD2 matching 8 bases. Trimming took 2 bases from V and 2 from J; bases not matched to a gene: 15. Germline V gene lookup returns CDR1 SGHRS and CDR2 YFSETQ. This CDR3 has 20 residues. The CDR3 DNA, read in part, is TGCGCCAGCAGCTTTCGGGGTAGCGGAGCGGGAGTAGCTGGGGCCAACGTC. Encoded protein: CASSFRGSGAGVAGANV. Given in full, the CDR3 is CASSFRGSGAGVAGANVLTF.

As concerns this clone: The CDR3 end lies 3 residues beyond the end of the read and is filled in from the germline J gene. The chain uses TRBV19 and TRBJ1-5, with 8 bases that match TRBD1. Germline CDR1 LNHDA, CDR2 SQIVND (reference sequence). The CDR3 loop spans 15 amino acids. V dropped 3 bases and J dropped 8; count of bases not matched to a gene: 9. CDR3 DNA, as far as it was read: TGTGCCAGTAGTATCACCACAGGGGGTTGGAAGCCC. Translated: CASSITTGGWKP. The complete CDR3 sequence is CASSITTGGWKPQHF.

Note on this clone: The sequenced fragment ends 3 residues before the CDR3 boundary, so the rest is inferred from the germline J gene. The rearrangement links TRBV28 to TRBJ1-2; 11 positions agree with TRBD1. The CDR3 spans 14 residues. CDR1 is MDHEN and CDR2 is SYDVKM in the germline V gene. Germline trimming cut 5 bases from V and 4 bases from J; bases unmatched to any gene: 3. CDR3 sequence: CASSPDRGLYGYTF. CDR3 bases read: TGTGCCAGCAGTCCGGACAGGGGGCTCTATGGC.

As to this clone: The read terminates 3 residues ahead of where the CDR3 ends, so the germline J gene completes it. This chain connects TRBV12-3 or TRBV12-4 to TRBJ2-7; TRBD1 aligns across 7 bases. This CDR3 is built from 14 residues. The junction had 6 bases not matched to a gene; V was cut back by 5 bases and J by 2 bases. This CDR3 reads CASSTRQGAYEQYF. CDR3 DNA (partial): TGTGCCAGCAGTACACGACAGGGAGCCTACGAG.

Regarding this clone: The DNA ends 3 residues before the CDR3 does, and the rest of the CDR3 is filled in from the germline J gene. The chain has TRBV30 and TRBJ2-7; tentative D call: TRBD1 (6 bases). CDR1 GTSNPN and CDR2 SVGIG come from the germline V gene (reference sequence). Trimming removed 3 bases from V and 4 bases from J, with 10 bases in between. This CDR3 comprises 12 residues. CDR3 sequence: CAWSTGSYEQYF. The part of the CDR3 DNA that was read is TGTGCCTGGAGCACAGGGTCGTACGAG.

On this clone: The CDR3 end falls 3 residues outside the read, so it is completed with the germline J gene. The chain has TRBV30 and TRBJ1-6; 7 bases align to TRBD1. The germline V gene has CDR1 GTSNPN and CDR2 SVGIG (reference sequence). This CDR3 spans 13 amino acids. The CDR3 sequence: CAWNAPGGSALHF. The part of the CDR3 DNA that was read is TGTGCCTGGAATGCGCCAGGGGGTTCTGCC. The full variable domain, with the rest looked up from reference TRBV30 and TRBJ1-6, is SQTIHQWPATLVQPVGSPLSLECTVEGTSNPNLYWYRQAAGRGLQLLFYSVGIGQISSEVPQNLSASRPQDRQFILSSKKLLLSDSGFYLCAWNAPGGSALHFGNGTRLTVT.

A word on this clone: The CDR3 goes on 3 residues after the read ends, and that part is filled in from the germline J gene. V usage is TRBV19 and J usage is TRBJ2-2; possible D gene TRBD1, 7 bases. V gave up 6 bases and J gave up 5 bases, with 13 bases separating them. Germline CDR1 reads LNHDA; CDR2 reads SQIVND (reference sequence). This CDR3 has 14 residues. CDR3 sequence: CASSRQGLTGELFF. The DNA read from the CDR3 is TGTGCCAGTAGCCGACAGGGACTGACCGGGGAG.

A remark on this clone: The read ends 3 residues shy of where the CDR3 ends; the end is completed using the germline J gene. The gene calls are TRBV5-1 and TRBJ2-7; maybe TRBD1 (6 bases). Germline CDR1 and CDR2: SGHRS and YFSETQ. The CDR3 runs to 13 residues. The V gene lost 7 bases and the J gene lost 0 bases, with 11 bases spanning the gap. The CDR3 bases that were read are TGCGCCAGCCGTCTAGGGGGCTCCTACGAG. Its protein is CASRLGGSYE. The CDR3 in its entirety is CASRLGGSYEQYF.

As to this clone: The read is 3 residues too short to cover the CDR3 end, so that end is filled in from the germline J gene. J is TRBJ1-1 and V is TRBV2; D is unresolved. Germline lookup yields CDR1 SNHLY and CDR2 FYNNEI. The V end lost 5 bases, the J end lost 0 bases, and 10 bases lay between the germline ends. This CDR3 is 14 amino acids long. The part of the CDR3 DNA that was read is TGTGCCAGCAGTTTGGAACAGCTGAACACTGAA. Translation: CASSLEQLNTE. The full-length CDR3 reads as CASSLEQLNTEAFF. Combining the CDR3 with reference TRBV2 and TRBJ1-1 gives the whole variable domain EPEVTQTPSHQVTQMGQEVILRCVPISNHLYFYWYRQILGQKVEFLVSFYNNEISEKSEIFDDQFSVERPDGSNFTLKIRSTKLEDSAMYFCASSLEQLNTEAFFGQGTRLTVV.

Notes on this clone: The read terminates 3 residues before the CDR3 end, so the remaining end is supplied by the germline J gene. V is TRBV11-2 and J is TRBJ1-6; TRBD1 matches at 7 bases. Germline V gene lookup returns CDR1 SGHAT and CDR2 FQNNGV. J was trimmed by 7 bases and V by 9 bases; bases with no gene match: 9. The CDR3 covers 14 residues. CDR3 DNA, as far as it was read: TGTGCCAGTATGGTGACAGGGCCGAATTCACCC. The encoded protein is CASMVTGPNSP. The CDR3 reads in full as CASMVTGPNSPLHF.

Comment on this clone: The observed sequence ends 3 residues before the CDR3 terminus, with the missing tail filled in from the germline J gene. The gene calls are TRBV6-4 and TRBJ1-1, with D unresolved. CDR3 length: 13 amino acids. CDR1 and CDR2 from the germline V gene are MRHNA and SNTAGT. V gave up 6 bases and J gave up 0 bases, with 8 bases separating them. The CDR3 here is CASSLQMNTEAFF. CDR3 bases read: TGTGCCAGCAGCCTACAGATGAACACTGAA.

On this clone itself: Sequencing ends 3 residues short of the CDR3 end; the germline J gene provides the rest. The chain combines TRBV11-3 with TRBJ2-5, with D possibly matching TRBD1 (6 bases). The V gene's germline CDR1 is SGHNT and CDR2 YENEEA. V was pared by 6 bases and J by 4 bases, with 9 bases between. The CDR3 covers 12 residues. The DNA read from the CDR3 is TGTGCCAGCAGGGGGACATCAGAGACC. Amino acids: CASRGTSET. The entire CDR3 protein reads CASRGTSETQYF.

Concerning this clone: The read gets to within 3 residues of the CDR3 end, and the germline J gene fills in the rest. The chain has TRBV7-2 and TRBJ1-1; no reliable D call. CDR1 and CDR2 (germline): SGHTA, FQGNSA. The CDR3 covers 13 residues. V was trimmed by 3 bases and J by 1 base, leaving 6 bases between them. The CDR3 DNA, read in part, is TGTGCCAGCAGCTTCACAGCGAACACTGAA. Its translation is CASSFTANTE. The full CDR3 reads CASSFTANTEAFF.

On this clone: The CDR3 extends 3 residues past the end of the read, so its final part is completed from the germline J gene. The chain has TRBV7-9 and TRBJ2-2, with a tentative D call TRBD2 (5 bases). The germline V gene encodes CDR1 SEHNR and CDR2 FQNEAQ (reference sequence). V was cut by 5 bases and J by 2 bases, with 9 bases left in between. This CDR3 is built from 14 residues. The covered CDR3 bases are TGTGCCAGCAGCCGCAGCGGTAACACCGGGGAG. Translating it yields CASSRSGNTGE. The entire CDR3 protein reads CASSRSGNTGELFF.

As for this clone: The observed sequence ends 3 residues before the CDR3 terminus, with the missing tail filled in from the germline J gene. The V and J genes are TRBV30 and TRBJ2-5; the D gene is possibly TRBD2 (7 bases). Germline CDR1 GTSNPN, CDR2 SVGIG (reference sequence). The ends were cut back, 0 bases at V and 4 bases at J, with 9 bases in the middle. The CDR3 consists of 13 residues. The DNA read from the CDR3 is TGTGCCTGGAGTGTCGGGGGGCGAGAGACC. Translation: CAWSVGGRET. The full CDR3 protein is CAWSVGGRETQYF.

Concerning this clone: The read stops 3 residues short of the end of the CDR3; the missing end is completed from the germline J gene. The genes are TRBV20-1 and TRBJ2-7; TRBD2 agrees at 11 bases. The germline V gene encodes CDR1 DFQATT and CDR2 SNEGSKA (reference sequence). This CDR3 has 15 amino acids. J gave up 3 bases and V 5 bases, and 9 bases lay outside the gene matches. CDR3 bases read: TGCAGTGCTCAGCTAGGGACTAGCGGAAACTACGAG. Amino acids: CSAQLGTSGNYE. The full CDR3 sequence reads CSAQLGTSGNYEQYF.

As to this clone: Sequencing ends 3 residues short of the CDR3 end; the germline J gene provides the rest. The J gene is TRBJ2-6, the V gene TRBV20-1; D may correspond to TRBD1 or TRBD2 (6 bases each). Trimming cost V 6 bases and J 2 bases, with 11 bases left between them. The CDR3 length is 14 residues. Germline values: CDR1 DFQATT, CDR2 SNEGSKA (reference sequence). The CDR3 DNA, read in part, is TGCAGTGCCCGGAGGGACACTGGGGCCAACGTC. Its translation is CSARRDTGANV. The entire CDR3 protein reads CSARRDTGANVLTF.

A word on this clone: A junction boundary mismatches the germline segment, possibly from a read error. The CDR3 goes on 3 residues after the read ends, and that part is filled in from the germline J gene. The chain recombines TRBV4-2 with TRBJ2-2, with a possible D match to TRBD1 (5 bases). Per germline, CDR1 LGHNA and CDR2 YNFKEQ. The CDR3 is 13 amino acids. Here the CDR3 reads CASSQSGSGELFF. The CDR3 DNA, read in part, is TGCGCCAGCAGCCAATCAGGGTCCGGGGAG.

The covered CDR3 bases are TGCAGTGCTAGACTAGTGGTGACCTACGAG. It translates to CSARLVVTYE. From start to end, the CDR3 is CSARLVVTYEQYF. The chain uses TRBV20-1 and TRBJ2-7; D unresolved. The read ends 3 residues early relative to the CDR3; the germline J gene fills the gap. With 2 bases removed from V and 2 bases from J, the gap between germline ends came to 10 bases. The germline V gene encodes CDR1 DFQATT and CDR2 SNEGSKA (reference sequence). The CDR3 length is 13 residues.